A single sample is the source of the 25 T cell receptor beta chains below, sequenced in a study of cytomegalovirus exposure and HLA in healthy donors. With 60 Vbeta and 13 Jbeta primers, the PCR was carried out. Generated by immunoSEQ multiplex PCR, the TCRdb table keeps only in-frame clones and is missing some. This sample carries about 130,000 clones, 65% to 80% of them seen once, and the ten largest clones take 2.5% to 3.5%. The sequencing input was PBMCs. These TCRs come from a man aged 35 to 55 in good health and CMV-seronegative.

The chain links TRBV30 to TRBJ1-1; D uncertain. V was cut by 2 bases and J by 11 bases, with 12 bases left in between. Per germline, CDR1 GTSNPN and CDR2 SVGIG (reference sequence). This CDR3 has 11 residues. DNA of the CDR3: TGTGCCTGGAGTATAACTAGTAGGGCTTTCTTT. Translated: CAWSITSRAFF.

This clone was seen only once. The CDR3 reads CASSSPADTDTQYF. The CDR3 DNA sequence: TGTGCCAGCAGCTCCCCAGCGGACACAGATACGCAGTATTTT. The chain has TRBV7-2 and TRBJ2-3; tentative D call: TRBD2 (5 bases). CDR3 length equals 14 residues. Trimming took off 4 bases at V and 2 bases at J, with 10 bases between the two ends. Germline V lookup: CDR1 SGHTA, CDR2 FQGNSA.

The V and J genes are TRBV9 and TRBJ2-4; 8 positions agree with TRBD2. Germline CDR1 is SGDLS and CDR2 is YYNGEE. V trimming: 3 bases; J trimming: 2 bases; junction bases outside the gene matches: 7. The CDR3 is 16 residues long. The CDR3 here is CASSGGLAQTKNIQYF. The CDR3 DNA follows: TGTGCCAGCAGCGGAGGACTAGCACAGACCAAAAACATTCAGTACTTC.

The chain uses TRBV2 and TRBJ1-2; D is unresolved. The CDR3 is 12 residues long. V was trimmed by 8 bases and J by 2 bases, leaving 9 bases between them. Germline V gene data show CDR1 as SNHLY and CDR2 as FYNNEI. The chain's CDR3 is CASGLVNYGYTF. CDR3 nucleotide sequence: TGTGCCAGCGGACTGGTGAACTATGGCTACACCTTC.

This chain links TRBV11-3 with TRBJ2-3; 10 bases align to TRBD1. The germline gives CDR1 SGHNT, CDR2 YENEEA. The V gene end was trimmed by 5 bases and the J gene end by 5 bases; junction bases not matched to a gene: 7. This CDR3 spans 15 amino acids. CDR3 sequence (DNA): TGTGCCAGCAGCCCAACAGGGACAGGGGTAGATACGCAGTATTTT. This gives the protein CASSPTGTGVDTQYF.

J is TRBJ1-1 and V is TRBV5-1, with D possibly being TRBD1 (6 bases). V gave up 4 bases and J gave up 0 bases, with 13 bases separating them. There are 15 residues in the CDR3. CDR1 and CDR2 (germline): SGHRS, YFSETQ. CDR3 sequence: CASSPGQIVNTEAFF. In DNA form, the CDR3 reads TGCGCCAGCAGCCCAGGACAGATCGTGAACACTGAAGCTTTCTTT.

This chain links TRBV11-3 with TRBJ2-1; D may be TRBD2 (5 bases). Trimming cost V 0 bases and J 5 bases, with 8 bases left between them. CDR1 and CDR2 (germline): SGHNT, YENEEA. This CDR3 contains 14 residues. In nucleotides, the CDR3 is TGTGCCAGCAGCTTAGAAGGAGGTCACAATGAGCAGTTCTTC. It encodes CASSLEGGHNEQFF.

This sequence joins TRBV5-1 and TRBJ2-1, with a possible D match to TRBD2 (6 bases). Germline V CDR1 and CDR2: SGHRS, YFSETQ. The CDR3 totals 13 residues. The V end was cut by 3 bases, the J end by 7 bases, with 11 bases between. The CDR3, as DNA: TGCGCCAGCAGCTCTGAGGGAGGTAATGAGCAGTTCTTC. The encoded protein is CASSSEGGNEQFF.

This chain connects TRBV10-3 to TRBJ2-7, with TRBD2 matching over 10 bases. The CDR3 extends over 14 amino acids. Germline lookup yields CDR1 ENHRY and CDR2 SYGVKD. V lost 7 bases and J lost 6; bases outside the gene matches: 9. The CDR3 nucleotides are TGTGCCATCAAAGGGACTAGCGATTCCCCCGAGCAGTACTTC. It specifies CAIKGTSDSPEQYF.

The V call is TRBV11-3, the J call TRBJ2-5; D is perhaps TRBD1 (6 bases). The CDR3 runs to 15 residues. V was pared by 1 base and J by 5 bases, with 14 bases between. The germline V gene has CDR1 SGHNT and CDR2 YENEEA. The CDR3 spells CASSLGQGMGETQYF. CDR3 DNA sequence: TGTGCCAGCAGCTTAGGGCAGGGGATGGGGGAGACCCAGTACTTC.

The chain employs TRBV6-5 and TRBJ1-5; 7 bases align to TRBD1. The germline gives CDR1 MNHEY, CDR2 SVGAGI. The CDR3 spans 15 residues. V was pared by 6 bases and J by 0 bases, with 5 bases of the junction left unmatched. Here the CDR3 reads CASRPGQISNQPQHF. CDR3 bases: TGTGCCAGCAGGCCGGGACAGATTAGCAATCAGCCCCAGCATTTT.

The chain joins TRBV6-1 to TRBJ2-5, with a tentative D call TRBD1 (6 bases). The CDR3 consists of 15 residues. Germline V lookup: CDR1 MNHNS, CDR2 SASEGT. Trimming removed 7 bases from V and 2 bases from J, with 17 bases in between. The CDR3, as DNA: TGTGCCAGCACCCGGGACACTACGGGTCAAGAGACCCAGTACTTC. Translating gives CASTRDTTGQETQYF.

The J gene is TRBJ2-3, the V gene TRBV7-9, with 10 bases fitting TRBD2. Per the germline V gene, CDR1 is SEHNR and CDR2 is FQNEAQ (reference sequence). Trimming took 2 bases from V and 4 from J; bases not matched to a gene: 3. CDR3 length: 15 amino acids. The CDR3 protein is CASSLSGTSADTQYF. CDR3 sequence (DNA): TGTGCCAGCAGCTTATCCGGGACTAGCGCAGATACGCAGTATTTT.

The chain is built from TRBV7-8 and TRBJ2-2, with 11 bases matching TRBD2. The ends lost 2 bases at V and 4 bases at J; junction bases unmatched: 3. Germline V gives CDR1 SGHVS, CDR2 FQNEAQ. This CDR3 spans 16 amino acids. The CDR3, as DNA: TGTGCCAGCAGCTTAACTAGCGGGGGTAGCACCGGGGAGCTGTTTTTT. Amino acid sequence: CASSLTSGGSTGELFF.

This clone was detected only a few times. This chain uses TRBV6-1 with TRBJ2-7, with D perhaps TRBD1 (6 bases). The CDR3 length is 14 residues. Trimming removed 1 base from V and 4 bases from J, with 11 bases in between. CDR1 and CDR2 (germline): MNHNS, SASEGT. CDR3 DNA sequence: TGTGCCAGCAGTGAAGTAGGCAGGGGTTACGAGCAGTACTTC. It specifies CASSEVGRGYEQYF.

The V call is TRBV6-4, the J call TRBJ1-2; 10 positions match TRBD1. Germline assignment: CDR1 MRHNA and CDR2 SNTAGT. The CDR3 has 14 residues. After removal of 1 base from V and 8 bases from J, the junction contained 4 bases not matched to a gene. The CDR3 here is CASSDWDRGGGYTF. The CDR3, as DNA: TGTGCCAGCAGTGACTGGGACAGGGGTGGCGGCTACACCTTC.

A few counts support this clone. This chain connects TRBV7-8 to TRBJ2-1, with 10 bases fitting TRBD2. Looked up from germline, CDR1 is SGHVS and CDR2 is FQNEAQ. This CDR3 has 18 residues. V dropped 4 bases and J dropped 0; count of bases not matched to a gene: 9. This chain's CDR3 is CASSSSALAGGSYNEQFF. The CDR3, as DNA: TGTGCCAGCAGCTCGAGCGCCTTAGCGGGGGGCTCCTACAATGAGCAGTTCTTC. The complete variable domain, with remaining parts taken from reference TRBV7-8 and TRBJ2-1, reads GAGVSQSPRYKVAKRGQDVALRCDPISGHVSLFWYQQALGQGPEFLTYFQNEAQLDKSGLPSDRFFAERPEGSVSTLKIQRTQQEDSAVYLCASSSSALAGGSYNEQFFGPGTRLTVL.

This clone was counted once. V is TRBV7-9 and J is TRBJ2-6; 12 nucleotides match TRBD1. CDR1 and CDR2 (germline): SEHNR, FQNEAQ (reference sequence). V lost 5 bases, J lost 1 base, and 6 bases stayed unmatched. The CDR3 sequence is 18 residues long. CDR3 sequence reads: CASSPGTGGRSGANVLTF. CDR3 in DNA: TGTGCCAGCAGCCCAGGGACAGGGGGCCGGTCTGGGGCCAACGTCCTGACTTTC.

CDR3 residues: CASSFSYYRGGRNTIYF. In nucleotides, the CDR3 is TGTGCCAGCAGCTTTAGCTACTACAGGGGTGGGAGAAACACCATATATTTT. V gene TRBV7-2 combines with J gene TRBJ1-3; 7 positions agree with TRBD1. Per the germline V gene, CDR1 is SGHTA and CDR2 is FQGNSA. The CDR3 sequence is 17 residues long. V trimming: 3 bases; J trimming: 5 bases; junction bases outside the gene matches: 13.

In this sample, this clone turned up a few times. The V call is TRBV15, the J call TRBJ1-3, with D unresolved. The germline V gene has CDR1 LNHNV and CDR2 YYDKDF (reference sequence). V shed 0 bases and J shed 0 bases, with 12 bases lying between them. The CDR3 has 17 amino acids. The CDR3 reads CATSREGRMSSGNTIYF. Here the CDR3 DNA reads TGTGCCACCAGCAGAGAGGGCAGGATGAGCTCTGGAAACACCATATATTTT. The variable domain in full, with the rest retrieved from reference TRBV15 and TRBJ1-3, is DAMVIQNPRYQVTQFGKPVTLSCSQTLNHNVMYWYQQKSSQAPKLLFHYYDKDFNNEADTPDNFQSRRPNTSFCFLDIRSPGLGDTAMYLCATSREGRMSSGNTIYFGEGSWLTVV.

This chain links TRBV5-6 with TRBJ1-2; 8 bases are a match to TRBD1. This CDR3 contains 18 residues. The ends lost 1 base at V and 0 bases at J; junction bases unmatched: 11. Germline V CDR1 and CDR2: SGHDT, YYEEEE. The CDR3 sequence is CASSLPFGRGRPNYGYTF. The CDR3 DNA sequence: TGTGCCAGCAGCTTGCCCTTCGGCAGGGGGCGGCCTAACTATGGCTACACCTTC.

This clone has a handful of counts. The rearrangement uses TRBV6-5 and TRBJ1-4, with unresolved D. Germline CDR1 MNHEY, CDR2 SVGAGI. Trimming shortened V by 6 bases and J by 7 bases, and 12 bases separated the two germline ends. The CDR3 has 13 residues. CDR3 coding DNA: TGTGCCAGCAGCCGGAGAGCCAGTGAAAAACTGTTTTTT. Its protein product is CASSRRASEKLFF.

The chain is built from TRBV7-9 and TRBJ2-5; 7 bases match TRBD1. The CDR3 runs 15 residues. CDR1 and CDR2 from the germline V gene are SEHNR and FQNEAQ (reference sequence). J lost 2 bases, V lost 5 bases, and 8 bases had no gene match. In DNA, the CDR3 is TGTGCCAGCAGCCCCCTCCCGGGACAGCAAGAGACCCAGTACTTC. This sequence encodes CASSPLPGQQETQYF.

This clone came up a few times. The V call is TRBV6-6, the J call TRBJ2-7, with 9 bases identical to TRBD1. The CDR3 spans 14 residues. The V and J ends lost 4 bases and 5 bases, in that order; junction bases with no gene match: 6. Germline CDR1 MNHNY, CDR2 SVGAGI (reference sequence). CDR3 protein: CASSFPGQGDEQYF. CDR3 sequence (DNA): TGTGCCAGCAGTTTTCCGGGACAGGGTGACGAGCAGTACTTC.

The CDR3 loop reads CAWSAWEGWELFF. In DNA form, the CDR3 reads TGTGCCTGGAGTGCGTGGGAGGGGTGGGAGCTGTTTTTT. This rearrangement joins TRBV30 to TRBJ2-2, with 7 nucleotides matching TRBD2. Germline V gene sequence: CDR1 GTSNPN, CDR2 SVGIG (reference sequence). With 1 base clipped from V and 9 bases from J, the junction kept 5 bases outside the gene matches. The CDR3 totals 13 residues.